The clone carrying this TCR beta chain was detected ten times or more. The antigen is unknown. The sample is drawn from a study of T-cell memory formation after mild COVID-19. The overall study: TCR clusters were mostly donor specific.

Libraries for TCRalpha and TCRbeta carried sample barcodes and unique molecular identifiers via 5'RACE. TCRdb re-called the 5' RACE reads through MiXCR, storing one row per CDR3 protein. The sample has about 170,000 distinct CDR3 sequences, 10% to 15% seen once. Study-wide points: CD4+ contracting clones lay mainly in CM and EM, CD8+ ones in EMRA.

V lost 2 bases to trimming and J lost 3 bases, with 4 bases between them. The CDR3 contains 13 residues. V gene TRBV12-3 or TRBV12-4 combines with J gene TRBJ2-2; D ambiguous. The TCR comes from a man younger than 30 who had mild COVID-19 (a few samples of this study predate the infection). Cell type and time point are not known. Sequences were obtained from PBMCs or a T cell subset sorted from them (not recorded which). CDR3 DNA sequence: TGTGCCAGCAGTTTATGGGACACCGGGGAGCTGTTTTTT. The encoded protein is CASSLWDTGELFF.